This T cell receptor (beta chain) was identified during a study of blood T cells in healthy people across ages. Study in general: Using template switching, researchers captured about one barcoded beta molecule for each two T cells.

Regarding this clonotype: Antigen specificity is unknown.

General observations from the study: Naive CD4+ cell counts and diversity both ran higher in long-lived than in aged donors.

The authors drew about 10 milliliters of peripheral blood from each donor. Germline CDR1 reads DFQATT; CDR2 reads SNEGSKA (reference sequence). V lost 0 bases, J lost 2 bases, and 11 bases lay in between. This CDR3 comprises 14 residues. A second 7 to 11 cycle PCR used barcoded and J-beta primers. One entry per CDR3 protein, called by TCRdb with MiXCR from the 5' RACE reads. The table has approximately 700,000 distinct CDR3 sequences, about a third seen once. This receptor was obtained from a woman over 75 in good health. The sequenced sample consisted of blood. The chain couples TRBV20-1 to TRBJ2-7, with D tentatively TRBD1 (6 bases). The CDR3 bases are TGCAGTGCTAGAGACCCGGACAGTACCTACGAGCAGTACTTC. Translating gives CSARDPDSTYEQYF.